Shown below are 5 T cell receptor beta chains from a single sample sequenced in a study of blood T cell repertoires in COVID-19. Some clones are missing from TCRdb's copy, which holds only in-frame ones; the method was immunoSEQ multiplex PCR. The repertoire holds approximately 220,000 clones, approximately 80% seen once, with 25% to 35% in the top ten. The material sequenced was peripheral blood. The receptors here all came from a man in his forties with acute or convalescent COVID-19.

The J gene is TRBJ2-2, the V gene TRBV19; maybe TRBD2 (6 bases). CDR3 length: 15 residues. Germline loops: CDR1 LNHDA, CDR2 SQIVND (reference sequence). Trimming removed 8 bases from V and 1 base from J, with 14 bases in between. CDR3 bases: TGTGCCAGTGGCGGATCGGGACTGAACACCGGGGAGCTGTTTTTT. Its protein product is CASGGSGLNTGELFF.

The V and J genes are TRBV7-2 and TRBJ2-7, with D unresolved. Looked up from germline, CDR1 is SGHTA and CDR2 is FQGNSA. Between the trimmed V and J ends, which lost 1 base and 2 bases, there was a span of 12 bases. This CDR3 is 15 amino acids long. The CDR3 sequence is CASSLGQSFTYEQYF. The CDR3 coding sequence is TGTGCCAGCAGCTTAGGGCAGTCCTTCACCTACGAGCAGTACTTC.

The CDR3 DNA follows: TGTGCCAGCAGCCAAGTCAGAGCGGGATCCTACGAGCAGTACTTC. Translation: CASSQVRAGSYEQYF. The gene calls are TRBV16 and TRBJ2-7, with 7 bases fitting TRBD2. The CDR3 has 15 amino acids. Germline CDR1 reads KGHSY; CDR2 reads FQNENV. Trimming took 2 bases from V and 1 from J; bases not matched to a gene: 5.

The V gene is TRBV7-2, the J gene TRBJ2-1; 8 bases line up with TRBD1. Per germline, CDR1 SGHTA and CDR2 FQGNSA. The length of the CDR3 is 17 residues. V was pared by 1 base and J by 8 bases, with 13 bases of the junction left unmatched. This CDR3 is CASSLELFGQGEDEQFF. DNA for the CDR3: TGTGCCAGCAGCTTAGAACTGTTCGGACAGGGAGAGGATGAGCAGTTCTTC. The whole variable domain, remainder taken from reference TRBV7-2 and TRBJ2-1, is GAGVSQSPSNKVTEKGKDVELRCDPISGHTALYWYRQSLGQGLEFLIYFQGNSAPDKSGLPSDRFSAERTGGSVSTLTIQRTQQEDSAVYLCASSLELFGQGEDEQFFGPGTRLTVL.

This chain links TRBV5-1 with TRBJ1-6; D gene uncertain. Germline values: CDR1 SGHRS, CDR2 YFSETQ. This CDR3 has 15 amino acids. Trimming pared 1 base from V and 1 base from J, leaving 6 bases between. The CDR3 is CASSLSGSYNSPLHF. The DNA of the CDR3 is TGCGCCAGCAGCTTGTCGGGGTCCTATAATTCACCCCTCCACTTT. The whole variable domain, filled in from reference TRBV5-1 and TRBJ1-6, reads KAGVTQTPRYLIKTRGQQVTLSCSPISGHRSVSWYQQTPGQGLQFLFEYFSETQRNKGNFPGRFSGRQFSNSRSEMNVSTLELGDSALYLCASSLSGSYNSPLHFGNGTRLTVT.